The 4 T cell receptor beta chains below were found in one sample sequenced in a study of T cells and Merkel cell carcinoma outcomes. Produced via immunoSEQ multiplex PCR; TCRdb's table is partial and in-frame only. The table for this sample gives roughly 60 clones. The sequenced sample was tumor tissue from Merkel cell carcinoma. These TCRs come from a human donor with Merkel cell carcinoma.

The genes are TRBV5-1 and TRBJ2-5; D remains unclear. V was pared by 0 bases and J by 8 bases, with 5 bases between. The CDR3 has 11 residues. CDR1 SGHRS and CDR2 YFSETQ come from the germline V gene. Here the CDR3 DNA reads TGCGCCAGCAGCTTGGAGGGTACCCAGTACTTC. Protein product: CASSLEGTQYF.

V and J are TRBV2 and TRBJ2-1; no clear D. Germline assignment: CDR1 SNHLY and CDR2 FYNNEI. This CDR3 is 12 amino acids long. Trimming took 5 bases from V and 5 from J, leaving 7 bases between them. The CDR3 protein is CASSYGNNEQFF. In nucleotides, the CDR3 is TGTGCCAGCAGTTACGGTAACAATGAGCAGTTCTTC.

This rearrangement joins TRBV7-3 to TRBJ2-4; D is perhaps TRBD2 (7 bases). The CDR3 has 14 residues. V lost 5 bases and J 8 bases, leaving 16 bases between the germline ends. Per germline, CDR1 SGHTA and CDR2 FQGTGA. In DNA form, the CDR3 reads TGTGCCAGCAGCCTAGGGGGGGGCACAGACATTCAGTACTTC. Amino acids: CASSLGGGTDIQYF.

The rearrangement joins TRBV6-1 to TRBJ2-7; D perhaps matches TRBD2 (7 bases). Looked up from germline, CDR1 is MNHNS and CDR2 is SASEGT. Trimming took 6 bases from V and 2 from J, leaving 17 bases between them. CDR3 length: 15 residues. Here the CDR3 reads CASRGGERDPYEQYF. CDR3 nucleotide sequence: TGTGCCAGCAGAGGGGGGGAACGGGACCCCTACGAGCAGTACTTC.